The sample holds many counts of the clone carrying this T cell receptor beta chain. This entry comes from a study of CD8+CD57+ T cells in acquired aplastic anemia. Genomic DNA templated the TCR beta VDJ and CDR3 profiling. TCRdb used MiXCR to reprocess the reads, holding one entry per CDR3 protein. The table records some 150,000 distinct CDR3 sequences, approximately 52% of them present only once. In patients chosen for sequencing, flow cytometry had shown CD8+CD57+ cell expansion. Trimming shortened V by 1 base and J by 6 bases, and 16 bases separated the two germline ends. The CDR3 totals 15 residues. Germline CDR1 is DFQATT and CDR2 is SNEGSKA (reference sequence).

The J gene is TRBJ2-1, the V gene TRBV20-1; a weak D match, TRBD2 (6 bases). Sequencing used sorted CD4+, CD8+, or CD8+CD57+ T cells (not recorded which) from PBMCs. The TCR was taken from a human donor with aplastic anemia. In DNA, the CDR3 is TGCAGTGCTAGAGCTTTACTAGCCCCAACCAATGAGCAGTTCTTC. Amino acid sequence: CSARALLAPTNEQFF.